The sequence of this TCR beta chain was determined in a study of blood T cell repertoires in COVID-19. The data were produced by immunoSEQ multiplex PCR, yet TCRdb's version contains in-frame clones alone and is incomplete. Of 390,000 or so clones listed, around 87% are singletons. There are 19 residues in the CDR3. Germline lookup yields CDR1 SGHTS and CDR2 YDEGEE. V was clipped by 6 bases and J by 4 bases; unmatched bases: 16. Sequenced: peripheral blood. The chain carries TRBV5-8 and TRBJ2-6, with 10 bases identical to TRBD2. The receptor was derived from a woman aged 25-40 years with COVID-19, enrolled during active disease. The CDR3 sequence is CASIRGALAGATGANVLTF. The DNA of the CDR3 is TGTGCCAGCATCCGCGGGGCTCTAGCGGGAGCTACCGGGGCCAACGTCCTGACTTTC.